This TCR beta chain was sequenced in a study of Ad26.COV2.S vaccination and SARS-CoV-2 variants. Study details: Ad26.COV2.S given intramuscularly, once or twice 56 days apart. Study results and caveats: Vaccine and placebo recipients had similar non-spike TCR breadth. In vaccinated individuals, spike-specific CD8+ and CD4+ T cell responses reportedly displayed substantial breadth.

Stated treatment: around 19 received Ad26.COV2.S at low or high dose, single or two shots; about five received placebo; per-sample allocation not given. Day 63 after the first vaccine or placebo injection was the time point for sampling. Boston hosted the donor, who was an adult aged 18-55 years. Method: immunoSEQ multiplex PCR; TCRdb's copy keeps in-frame clones and lacks some. Of hundreds of thousands of clones in the sample, about 93% are singletons; the top ten hold more than 10%. CDR1 and CDR2 (germline): MNHEY, SMNVEV (reference sequence). The V end was cut by 0 bases, the J end by 1 base, with 15 bases between. The CDR3 has 18 residues. With regard to this clone: Antigen: not known.

Sequencing was performed on peripheral blood, taken in a trial of Ad26.COV2.S vaccine versus placebo. V usage is TRBV27 and J usage is TRBJ2-2; no clear D. This TCR was sampled from a person between 18 and 65 years old who received the Ad26.COV2.S COVID-19 vaccine or a placebo. CDR3 residues: CASSLSRIGVGNTGELFF. The CDR3 DNA reads TGTGCCAGCAGTTTATCCCGGATAGGTGTGGGGAACACCGGGGAGCTGTTTTTT.